This TCR beta chain was recovered during a study of tumor and adjacent non-tumor tissue in lung cancer. Study at large: Aged roughly 31 to 76 years, patients included 10 men and about 5 women with stage I to III disease. Study results and caveats: Top 100 clones took a larger repertoire share in normal lung. Tumor TCR diversity, when higher, was linked to shorter survival. Tumor tissue had significantly higher TCR diversity than normal lung.

This sample's RNA came from whole unsorted tissue. By sample fraction, this clonotype is medium-sized. Its antigen is as yet unknown. The library came from three nested PCR rounds adapted from ARM-PCR protocols. From the multiplex PCR reads, TCRdb called clonotypes with MiXCR, one entry per CDR3 protein. This sample has 91,000 or so distinct CDR3 sequences; roughly 70% occur once, and the top ten carry approximately 20%. The CDR3 extends over 13 amino acids. Trimming cost V 1 base and J 2 bases, with 5 bases left between them. Per germline, CDR1 SGHAT and CDR2 FQDESV (reference sequence). The J gene is TRBJ1-1, the V gene TRBV11-1; D not certain. This receptor was identified in a man in his 60s with non-small cell lung cancer. Source material: lung tumor tissue. DNA for the CDR3: TGTGCCAGCAGCTTAGGGACCAACACTGAAGCTTTCTTT. Translated: CASSLGTNTEAFF.